The 27 T cell receptor beta chains below come from one sample, sequenced in a study of blood T cells in healthy people across ages. A sample-barcoded 5' primer and a J-beta primer mix were used in a second PCR of roughly 7 to 11 cycles. TCRdb ran MiXCR on the 5' RACE reads and lists one entry per CDR3 protein. The table has approximately 940,000 distinct CDR3 sequences, about 44% seen once. Sequenced sample: blood. The source of these receptors is a man aged 30 to 45 in good health.

CDR3 amino acids: CASSQRLGRYNSPLHF. The CDR3, as DNA: TGTGCCAGCAGTCAAAGATTAGGGAGGTATAATTCACCCCTCCACTTT. J is TRBJ1-6 and V is TRBV28; D is ambiguous. The CDR3 is made up of 16 amino acids. CDR1 and CDR2 (germline): MDHEN, SYDVKM. V was pared by 5 bases and J by 4 bases, with 15 bases between. The entire variable domain, with the rest obtained from reference TRBV28 and TRBJ1-6, is as follows: DVKVTQSSRYLVKRTGEKVFLECVQDMDHENMFWYRQDPGLGLRLIYFSYDVKMKEKGDIPEGYSVSREKKERFSLILESASTNQTSMYLCASSQRLGRYNSPLHFGNGTRLTVT.

This clonotype came up many times. The rearrangement uses TRBV4-2 and TRBJ2-3; D is undetermined. Trimming stripped 2 bases from V and 6 bases from J, with 6 bases between. CDR3 size: 12 residues. The germline V gene has CDR1 LGHNA and CDR2 YNFKEQ. CDR3 nucleotide sequence: TGTGCCAGCAGCCAATCGACGGATACGCAGTATTTT. Protein product: CASSQSTDTQYF.

This clonotype was seen a handful of times. This rearrangement joins TRBV4-3 to TRBJ2-1, with TRBD1 identical over 11 bases. CDR1 is LGHNA, CDR2 YSLEER, per germline. The CDR3 is made up of 17 amino acids. The V segment lost 0 bases and the J segment 4 bases; nucleotides outside the gene matches: 5. The CDR3 spells CASSQDPGQGAYNEQFF. The DNA of the CDR3 is TGCGCCAGCAGCCAAGATCCCGGACAGGGGGCTTACAATGAGCAGTTCTTC.

The chain recombines TRBV4-3 with TRBJ1-1; no reliable D call. V lost 1 base to trimming and J lost 0 bases, with 6 bases between them. The CDR3 has 14 residues. CDR1 and CDR2 (germline): LGHNA, YSLEER. The CDR3 loop is CASSQADVNTEAFF. In DNA, the CDR3 is TGCGCCAGCAGCCAAGCGGATGTGAACACTGAAGCTTTCTTT.

The rearrangement uses TRBV14 and TRBJ2-5; the D is unclear. The CDR3 loop spans 14 amino acids. CDR1 and CDR2 (germline): SGHDN, FVKESK. Trimming took off 4 bases at V and 1 base at J, with 10 bases between the two ends. CDR3 residues: CASSPAALQETQYF. The CDR3 DNA follows: TGTGCCAGCAGCCCAGCAGCGCTCCAAGAGACCCAGTACTTC.

V and J are TRBV20-1 and TRBJ2-1, with 7 bases aligning to TRBD2. With the DNA end fitting TRBJ2-7 better, the J assignment may be wrong. Germline V gives CDR1 DFQATT, CDR2 SNEGSKA (reference sequence). This CDR3 has 15 residues. CDR3 loop: CSASGGTSSYNEQYF. CDR3 bases: TGCAGTGCTAGCGGGGGGACCAGCTCCTACAATGAGCAGTACTTC.

This clonotype has more than one count but fewer than ten. The gene calls are TRBV6-5 and TRBJ2-3; 9 bases align to TRBD2. V lost 6 bases to trimming and J lost 2 bases; unmatched junction nucleotides: 6. This CDR3 region has 15 residues. CDR1 is MNHEY, CDR2 SVGAGI, per germline. The CDR3 region has the DNA TGTGCCAGCAGATTGCGGGGGGGCGCCACAGATACGCAGTATTTT. Its translation: CASRLRGGATDTQYF.

CDR3 in DNA: TGTGCCAGCAGCCAAATTATGTACGAGCAGTACTTC. As protein: CASSQIMYEQYF. The V and J genes are TRBV14 and TRBJ2-5; no clear D gene. TRBJ2-7 explains the end of the DNA better; the J call may be wrong. Germline V lookup: CDR1 SGHDN, CDR2 FVKESK. CDR3 size: 12 residues.

The rearrangement uses TRBV27 and TRBJ1-2; no clear D gene. The length of the CDR3 is 12 residues. V was pared by 5 bases and J by 8 bases, with 12 bases between. In germline, CDR1 is MNHEY, CDR2 SMNVEV (reference sequence). CDR3 bases: TGTGCCAGCAGTGAATCAGGAGGCGGCTACACCTTC. Translated, it gives CASSESGGGYTF.

The table lists this clonotype with a few counts. CDR3 sequence reads: CSATRVSRNEQFF. The CDR3, as DNA: TGCAGTGCTACTAGAGTCTCGCGCAATGAGCAGTTCTTC. The V and J genes are TRBV20-1 and TRBJ2-1; no clear D gene. V gave up 4 bases and J gave up 6 bases, with 13 bases separating them. Germline CDR1 reads DFQATT; CDR2 reads SNEGSKA (reference sequence). There are 13 residues in the CDR3.

The chain has TRBV7-9 and TRBJ1-2; a weak D match, TRBD1 (6 bases). Germline V gives CDR1 SEHNR, CDR2 FQNEAQ (reference sequence). This CDR3 region has 17 residues. Trimming cost V 5 bases and J 2 bases, with 21 bases left between them. This CDR3 is CASSRDGQRGRNYGYTF. CDR3 coding DNA: TGTGCCAGCAGCCGAGATGGGCAAAGGGGGAGAAACTATGGCTACACCTTC.

Only a few counts were recorded for this clonotype. This chain links TRBV20-1 with TRBJ2-7; 7 nucleotides align to TRBD1. V lost 6 bases and J lost 8; bases outside the gene matches: 16. CDR1 and CDR2 (germline): DFQATT, SNEGSKA (reference sequence). The CDR3 length is 14 residues. The CDR3 loop reads CSAITGTASFQQYF. The CDR3 DNA sequence: TGCAGTGCCATCACCGGGACAGCCTCCTTTCAGCAGTACTTC.

The table lists this clonotype with a few counts. The V and J genes are TRBV5-1 and TRBJ1-1, with D perhaps TRBD1 (6 bases). This CDR3 contains 15 residues. Germline CDR1 and CDR2: SGHRS and YFSETQ. The V gene lost 0 bases and the J gene lost 3 bases, with 12 bases spanning the gap. The DNA of the CDR3 is TGCGCCAGCAGCTTGGAAACAGGGTCGGACACTGAAGCTTTCTTT. Its protein product is CASSLETGSDTEAFF.

This clonotype was seen only once. The rearrangement links TRBV20-1 to TRBJ2-5; TRBD2 matches at 7 bases. Gene TRBJ2-7 matches the end of the DNA better, so the J call may be wrong. This CDR3 spans 12 amino acids. The germline V gene has CDR1 DFQATT and CDR2 SNEGSKA (reference sequence). CDR3 region: CSLWEGSYEQYF. The DNA of the CDR3 is TGCAGCCTATGGGAGGGATCCTACGAGCAGTACTTC.

This clonotype has a handful of counts. The J gene is TRBJ2-5, the V gene TRBV27; D perhaps matches TRBD1 (7 bases). V gave up 4 bases and J gave up 3 bases, with 15 bases separating them. Germline loops: CDR1 MNHEY, CDR2 SMNVEV (reference sequence). The CDR3 is 15 amino acids. The CDR3 DNA reads TGTGCCAGCAGTTCTGAGGGGGCGGGAAAAGAGACCCAGTACTTC. This sequence encodes CASSSEGAGKETQYF.

This clonotype has only a few counts. The CDR3 is CASTLAGGRDTQYF. The CDR3 DNA follows: TGTGCCAGCACCTTAGCGGGGGGGCGTGATACGCAGTATTTT. This chain links TRBV12-3 or TRBV12-4 with TRBJ2-3, with 11 bases matching TRBD2. The CDR3 loop spans 14 amino acids. With 7 bases clipped from V and 6 bases from J, the junction kept 6 bases outside the gene matches.

This clonotype was detected a few times. The genes are TRBV2 and TRBJ2-6, with D unresolved. The CDR3 runs 16 residues. The V end was cut by 4 bases, the J end by 0 bases, with 10 bases between. Germline CDR1 SNHLY, CDR2 FYNNEI. The CDR3 sequence: CASSASRSSGANVLTF. The CDR3 DNA reads as TGTGCCAGCAGTGCTTCGAGAAGCTCTGGGGCCAACGTCCTGACTTTC.

There are a few counts of this clonotype. The J gene is TRBJ2-3, the V gene TRBV4-2, with D perhaps matching TRBD1 or TRBD2 (6 bases each). V shed 6 bases and J shed 2 bases, with 12 bases lying between them. The CDR3 totals 14 residues. CDR1 is LGHNA, CDR2 YNFKEQ, per germline. The CDR3 DNA reads as TGTGCCAGCAGATCTAGGGGGGTCACAGATACGCAGTATTTT. It encodes CASRSRGVTDTQYF.

This chain links TRBV9 with TRBJ2-5; 9 bases are a match to TRBD2. This CDR3 region has 14 residues. V lost 3 bases to trimming and J lost 3 bases; unmatched junction nucleotides: 3. CDR1 is SGDLS, CDR2 YYNGEE, per germline. CDR3 loop: CASSAQRGEETQYF. The CDR3, as DNA: TGTGCCAGCAGCGCTCAGCGGGGGGAAGAGACCCAGTACTTC.

This clonotype was seen only once. The chain employs TRBV10-3 and TRBJ1-2; D may be TRBD1 (5 bases). CDR3 length: 14 residues. Germline V gives CDR1 ENHRY, CDR2 SYGVKD. V was cut by 3 bases and J by 7 bases, with 15 bases left in between. This CDR3 is CAISDPGMEPGYTF. CDR3 DNA: TGTGCCATCAGTGATCCAGGGATGGAACCTGGCTACACCTTC.

V gene TRBV2 combines with J gene TRBJ1-4, with D possibly matching TRBD1 (5 bases). This CDR3 comprises 13 residues. Trimming shortened V by 0 bases and J by 16 bases, and 15 bases separated the two germline ends. Germline V lookup: CDR1 SNHLY, CDR2 FYNNEI. CDR3 in DNA: TGTGCCAGCAGTGAAGCGCTTCAGGGAGTCTGGTTTTTT. Encoded protein: CASSEALQGVWFF.

The chain has TRBV25-1 and TRBJ1-2; D perhaps matches TRBD1 (5 bases). Germline values: CDR1 MGHDK, CDR2 SYGVNS. Trimming removed 8 bases from V and 8 bases from J, with 18 bases in between. This CDR3 is 13 amino acids long. CDR3 in amino acids: CASQTERGSGYTF. The CDR3 DNA sequence: TGTGCCAGCCAGACCGAACGGGGCTCGGGCTACACCTTC.

V gene TRBV28 combines with J gene TRBJ2-2; no clear D. This CDR3 has 14 residues. Trimming pared 6 bases from V and 3 bases from J, leaving 11 bases between. Germline V gene sequence: CDR1 MDHEN, CDR2 SYDVKM. As DNA, the CDR3 is TGTGCCAGCAGCCAGATTAAGGACACCGGGGAGCTGTTTTTT. Translating it yields CASSQIKDTGELFF.

The rearrangement uses TRBV12-3 or TRBV12-4 and TRBJ2-2; D is perhaps TRBD2 (7 bases). Between the trimmed V and J ends, which lost 4 bases and 3 bases, there was a span of 12 bases. The CDR3 contains 15 residues. The CDR3 sequence: CASSWGGGDTGELFF. As DNA, the CDR3 is TGTGCCAGCAGTTGGGGCGGGGGCGACACCGGGGAGCTGTTTTTT.

This clonotype was found many times. The chain combines TRBV24-1 with TRBJ1-5, with 8 bases aligning to TRBD1. Looked up from germline, CDR1 is KGHDR and CDR2 is SFDVKD. The CDR3 is 18 amino acids. With 4 bases clipped from V and 2 bases from J, the junction kept 12 bases outside the gene matches. The CDR3 is CATSDSKQGVLGNQPQHF. The CDR3 bases are TGTGCCACCAGTGACTCGAAACAGGGGGTTCTTGGCAATCAGCCCCAGCATTTT.

This chain uses TRBV27 with TRBJ2-3; 8 nucleotides line up with TRBD1. With 8 bases clipped from V and 2 bases from J, the junction kept 12 bases outside the gene matches. There are 16 residues in the CDR3. Germline V CDR1 and CDR2: MNHEY, SMNVEV (reference sequence). The CDR3 DNA sequence: TGTGCCAGCGCGTCCACGGACAGGGTCCTCACAGATACGCAGTATTTT. Its protein is CASASTDRVLTDTQYF.

The chain has TRBV30 and TRBJ1-2; D is perhaps TRBD1 (5 bases). V was trimmed by 0 bases and J by 3 bases, leaving 17 bases between them. The CDR3 contains 16 residues. Looked up from germline, CDR1 is GTSNPN and CDR2 is SVGIG (reference sequence). The CDR3 sequence is CAWSVTGRGPHYGYTF. The CDR3 DNA follows: TGTGCCTGGAGTGTAACGGGGCGGGGACCGCACTATGGCTACACCTTC.